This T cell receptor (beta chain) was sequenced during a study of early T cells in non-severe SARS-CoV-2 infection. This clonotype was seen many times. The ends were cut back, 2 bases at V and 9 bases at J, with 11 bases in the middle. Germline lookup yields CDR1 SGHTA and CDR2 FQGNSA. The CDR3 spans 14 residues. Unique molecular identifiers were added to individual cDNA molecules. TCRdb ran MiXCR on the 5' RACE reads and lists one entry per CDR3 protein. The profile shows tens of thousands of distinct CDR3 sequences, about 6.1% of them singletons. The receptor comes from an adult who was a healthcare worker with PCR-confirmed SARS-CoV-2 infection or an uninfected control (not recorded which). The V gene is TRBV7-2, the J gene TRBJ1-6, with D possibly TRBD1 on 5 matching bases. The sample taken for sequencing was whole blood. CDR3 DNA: TGTGCCAGCAGCTTAAGGCAGGGAAGTTCACCCCTCCACTTT. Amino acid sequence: CASSLRQGSSPLHF.